The rows below give T cell receptor beta chains drawn from one sample of a study of T cells in Graves' hyperthyroidism and ophthalmopathy. TCRdb re-derived calls from the multiplex PCR reads in MiXCR, one entry per CDR3 protein. The sample yields over 700,000 distinct CDR3 sequences, 38% seen once. The source material was blood. These TCRs come from a man aged 18 to 29 with Graves' hyperthyroidism. Each CDR3 is given with its conserved first and last residue. Each record gives: V gene, D gene, clone size, J gene, CDR3 protein, CDR3 DNA. The D gene is left open where the match is weak. Rows may omit the clone size; those that give it use once, few, many or a size class.

v_call: TRBV7-2; d_call: TRBD1; clone_size: -; j_call: TRBJ2-7; cdr3_aa: CASSFGQGDNEQYF; cdr3_nt: TGTGCCAGCAGCTTCGGCCAGGGGGACAACGAGCAGTACTTC
v_call: TRBV14; d_call: -; clone_size: -; j_call: TRBJ1-4; cdr3_aa: CASSQAGF; cdr3_nt: TGTGCCAGCAGCCAAGCGGGGTTT
v_call: TRBV6-1; d_call: TRBD2; clone_size: -; j_call: TRBJ2-7; cdr3_aa: CASSEASGGTYEQYF; cdr3_nt: TGTGCCAGCAGTGAAGCGAGCGGGGGTACCTACGAGCAGTACTTC
v_call: TRBV10-3; d_call: -; clone_size: -; j_call: TRBJ2-7; cdr3_aa: CATGTSGPYEQYF; cdr3_nt: TGTGCCACCGGGACTTCCGGACCCTACGAGCAGTACTTC
v_call: TRBV29-1; d_call: TRBD1; clone_size: -; j_call: TRBJ2-7; cdr3_aa: CSFIGDRGSYEQYF; cdr3_nt: TGCAGCTTCATCGGGGACAGGGGAAGTTACGAGCAGTACTTC
v_call: TRBV7-9; d_call: TRBD2; clone_size: -; j_call: TRBJ2-7; cdr3_aa: CASSFERETYEQYF; cdr3_nt: TGTGCCAGCAGCTTCGAGCGGGAGACATACGAGCAGTACTTC
v_call: TRBV19; d_call: TRBD1; clone_size: many; j_call: TRBJ1-1; cdr3_aa: CASSPHPTGMTEAFF; cdr3_nt: TGTGCCAGTAGCCCTCATCCGACAGGGATGACTGAAGCTTTCTTT
v_call: TRBV7-2; d_call: -; clone_size: -; j_call: TRBJ2-7; cdr3_aa: CASSLRGIRDEQYF; cdr3_nt: TGTGCCAGCAGCTTAAGGGGGATAAGAGACGAGCAGTACTTC
v_call: TRBV7-8; d_call: -; clone_size: many; j_call: TRBJ2-6; cdr3_aa: CASSLSSSGANVLTF; cdr3_nt: TGTGCCAGCAGCTTATCAAGCTCTGGGGCCAACGTCCTGACTTTC
v_call: TRBV11-1; d_call: -; clone_size: -; j_call: TRBJ1-5; cdr3_aa: CASRSSLCSQGLDQPQHF; cdr3_nt: TGTGCCAGCAGGTCCTCGCTGTGTTCGCAGGGGCTAGATCAGCCCCAGCATTTT